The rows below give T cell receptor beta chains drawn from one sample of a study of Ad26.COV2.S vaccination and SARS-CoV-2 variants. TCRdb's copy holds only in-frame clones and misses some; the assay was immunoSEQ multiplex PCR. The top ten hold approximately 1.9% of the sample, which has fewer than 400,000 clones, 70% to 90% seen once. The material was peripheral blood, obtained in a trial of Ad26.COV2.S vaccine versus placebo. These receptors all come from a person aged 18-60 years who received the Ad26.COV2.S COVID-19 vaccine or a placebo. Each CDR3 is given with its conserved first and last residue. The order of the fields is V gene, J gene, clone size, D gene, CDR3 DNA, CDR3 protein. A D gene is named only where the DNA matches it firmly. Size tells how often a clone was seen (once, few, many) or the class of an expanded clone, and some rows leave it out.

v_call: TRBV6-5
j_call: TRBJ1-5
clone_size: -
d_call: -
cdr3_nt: TGTGCCAGCATCCTAGGTGGGCGCAATCAGCCCCAGCATTTT
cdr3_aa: CASILGGRNQPQHF

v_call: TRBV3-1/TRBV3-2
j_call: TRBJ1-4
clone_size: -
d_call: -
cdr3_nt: TGTGCCAGCAGCCAAGTCCGGCGGGGTGGGGTTAATGAAAAACTGTTTTTT
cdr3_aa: CASSQVRRGGVNEKLFF

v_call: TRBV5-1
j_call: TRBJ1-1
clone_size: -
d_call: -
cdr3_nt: TGCGCCAGCAGCTACCACAGGGACCTTACGGACAACACTGAAGCTTTCTTT
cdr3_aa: CASSYHRDLTDNTEAFF

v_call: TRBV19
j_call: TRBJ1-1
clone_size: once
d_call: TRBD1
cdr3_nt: TGTGCCAGTAGTATAAGAGGGACAGCGAACACTGAAGCTTTCTTT
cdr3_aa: CASSIRGTANTEAFF

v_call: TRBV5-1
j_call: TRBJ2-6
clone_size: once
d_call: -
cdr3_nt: TGCGCCAGCAGGGTACAGGAATTAGCTGGGGCCAACGTCCTGACTTTC
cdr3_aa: CASRVQELAGANVLTF

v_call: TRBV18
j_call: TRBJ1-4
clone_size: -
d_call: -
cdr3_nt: TGTGCCAGCTCATCCGATGCAGGGAAAGAAAAACTGTTTTTT
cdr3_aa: CASSSDAGKEKLFF

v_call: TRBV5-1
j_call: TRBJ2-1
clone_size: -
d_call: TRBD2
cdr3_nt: TGCGCCAGCAGCTTAGGCCGGGGGGTTTACAATGAGCAGTTCTTC
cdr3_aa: CASSLGRGVYNEQFF

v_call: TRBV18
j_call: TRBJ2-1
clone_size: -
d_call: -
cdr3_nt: TGTGCCAGCTCACCCGAACGGGTTTCGCATGAGCAGTTCTTC
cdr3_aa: CASSPERVSHEQFF

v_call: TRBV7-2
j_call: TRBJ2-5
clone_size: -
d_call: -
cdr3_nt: TGTGCCAGCAGCTTAGACCTGACGGATGGGACCCAGTACTTC
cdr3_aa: CASSLDLTDGTQYF

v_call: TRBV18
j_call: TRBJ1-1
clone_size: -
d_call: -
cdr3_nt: TGTGCCAGCTCACCACCGACCGTGAACACTGAAGCTTTCTTT
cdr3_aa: CASSPPTVNTEAFF

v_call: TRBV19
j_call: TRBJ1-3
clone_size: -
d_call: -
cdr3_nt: TGTGCCAGTAGTTTCTCAGTGGGGAACACCATATATTTT
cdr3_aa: CASSFSVGNTIYF

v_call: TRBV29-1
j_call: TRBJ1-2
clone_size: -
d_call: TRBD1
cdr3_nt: TGCAGCGGGGGACAGCGAGACTATGGCTACACCTTC
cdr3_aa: CSGGQRDYGYTF

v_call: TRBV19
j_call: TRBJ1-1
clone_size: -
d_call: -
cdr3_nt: TGTGCCAGTAGTTCGCAGATGAACACTGAAGCTTTCTTT
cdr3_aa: CASSSQMNTEAFF

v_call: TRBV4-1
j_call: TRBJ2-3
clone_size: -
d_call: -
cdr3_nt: TGCGCCAGCAGCCTCTCAAGGGGCTCAGATACGCAGTATTTT
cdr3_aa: CASSLSRGSDTQYF

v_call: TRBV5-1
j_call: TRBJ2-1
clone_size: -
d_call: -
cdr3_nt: TGCGCCAGCAGTGCGGGGATTTACAATGAGCAGTTCTTC
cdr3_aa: CASSAGIYNEQFF

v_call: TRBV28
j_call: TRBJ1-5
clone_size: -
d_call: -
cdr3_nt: TGTGCCAGCAGAAATTCAGGGGGCAATCAGCCCCAGCATTTT
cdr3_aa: CASRNSGGNQPQHF

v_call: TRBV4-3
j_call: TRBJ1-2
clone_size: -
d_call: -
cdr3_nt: TGCGCCAGCCGTCCCACGACAGCCAACAACGATGGCTACACCTTC
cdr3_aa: CASRPTTANNDGYTF

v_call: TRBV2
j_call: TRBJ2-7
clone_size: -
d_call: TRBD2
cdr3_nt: TGTGCCAGCAGTTACCGCGGGGGGACAACCGAGCAGTACTTC
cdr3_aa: CASSYRGGTTEQYF

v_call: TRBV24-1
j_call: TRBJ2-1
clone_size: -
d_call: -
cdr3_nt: TGTGCCACCAGTGATCCCTCAACAGGGACCATCCCTGGGGGGCAGTTCTTC
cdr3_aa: CATSDPSTGTIPGGQFF

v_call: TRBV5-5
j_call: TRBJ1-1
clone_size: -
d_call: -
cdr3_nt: TGTGCCAGCAGCTTGCATTCGGGACAAGGGACTGAAGCTTTCTTT
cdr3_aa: CASSLHSGQGTEAFF

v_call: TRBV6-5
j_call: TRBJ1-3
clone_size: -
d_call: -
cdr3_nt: TGTGCCAGCAGCAATACTGGAAACACCATATATTTT
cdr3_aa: CASSNTGNTIYF

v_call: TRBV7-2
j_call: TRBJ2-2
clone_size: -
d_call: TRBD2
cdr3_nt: TGTGCCAGCAGCCCGCCGCGGGGGGCGCCCACCGGGGAGCTGTTTTTT
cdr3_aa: CASSPPRGAPTGELFF

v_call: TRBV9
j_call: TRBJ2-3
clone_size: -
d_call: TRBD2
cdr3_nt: TGTGCCAGCAGCGCACTCCTAGCGGGGGCAAGAGATACGCAGTATTTT
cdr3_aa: CASSALLAGARDTQYF

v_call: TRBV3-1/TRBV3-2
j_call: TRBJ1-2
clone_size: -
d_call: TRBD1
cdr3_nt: TGTGCCAGCAGCCTGGTGGACAGGCTACATGGCTACACCTTC
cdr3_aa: CASSLVDRLHGYTF

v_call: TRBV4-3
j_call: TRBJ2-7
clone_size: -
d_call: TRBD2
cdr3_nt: TGCGCCAGCAGCCAAGATGACCCAGGGAAGGCGGGGGTCTCCTACGAGCAGTACTTC
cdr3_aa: CASSQDDPGKAGVSYEQYF

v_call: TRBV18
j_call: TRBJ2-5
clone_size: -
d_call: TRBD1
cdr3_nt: TGTGCCAGCTCACACGGACAGGGCGGGGAGACCCAGTACTTC
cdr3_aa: CASSHGQGGETQYF

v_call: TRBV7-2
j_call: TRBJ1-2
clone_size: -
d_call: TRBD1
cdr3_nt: TGTGCCAGCAGCACCACAGGGGGCGCTGACTATGGCTACACCTTC
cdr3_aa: CASSTTGGADYGYTF

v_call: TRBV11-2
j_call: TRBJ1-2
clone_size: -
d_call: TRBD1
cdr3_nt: TGTGCCAGCAGCACTTTTCGAAGCAGGGGGTCAAACTATGGCTACACCTTC
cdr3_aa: CASSTFRSRGSNYGYTF

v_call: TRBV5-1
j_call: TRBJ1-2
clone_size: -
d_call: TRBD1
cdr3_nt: TGCGCCAGCAGCTTGGCGGTGGACAGGTACTATGGCTACACCTTC
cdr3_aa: CASSLAVDRYYGYTF

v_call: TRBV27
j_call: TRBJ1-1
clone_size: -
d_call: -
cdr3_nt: TGTGCCAGCAGTACAACAGGGTTGTTCACTGAAGCTTTCTTT
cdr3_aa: CASSTTGLFTEAFF

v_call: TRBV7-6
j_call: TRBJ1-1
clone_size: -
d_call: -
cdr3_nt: TGTGCCAGCAGCTTAGAGGGTGCGGCTAACACTGAAGCTTTCTTT
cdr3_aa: CASSLEGAANTEAFF

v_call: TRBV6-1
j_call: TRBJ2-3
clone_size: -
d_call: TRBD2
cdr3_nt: TGTGCCAGCAGTGAAAGGGGAGGGGCTCCCACAGATACGCAGTATTTT
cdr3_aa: CASSERGGAPTDTQYF

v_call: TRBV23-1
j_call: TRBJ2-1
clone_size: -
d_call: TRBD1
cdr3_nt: TGCGCCAGCATATATGAGGGGGCTTGTGGCAATGAGCAGTTCTTC
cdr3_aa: CASIYEGACGNEQFF

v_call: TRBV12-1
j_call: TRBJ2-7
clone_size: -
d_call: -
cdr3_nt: TGTGCCAGCAGCTTTGGGCTAGCGGGGGCCTCCTACGAGCAGTACTTC
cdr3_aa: CASSFGLAGASYEQYF

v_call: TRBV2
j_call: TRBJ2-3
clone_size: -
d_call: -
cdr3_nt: TGTGCCAGCAGTGAAGAGGCTGATACGCAGTATTTT
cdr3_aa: CASSEEADTQYF

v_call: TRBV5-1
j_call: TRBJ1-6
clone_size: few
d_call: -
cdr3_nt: TGCGCCAGCAGCGCTTCGTCCGACTTCCCCAGCTTTAATTCACCCCTCCACTTT
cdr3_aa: CASSASSDFPSFNSPLHF

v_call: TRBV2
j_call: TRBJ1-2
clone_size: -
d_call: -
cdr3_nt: TGTGCCAGCAGTGACGACAGCTATGGCTACACCTTC
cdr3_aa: CASSDDSYGYTF

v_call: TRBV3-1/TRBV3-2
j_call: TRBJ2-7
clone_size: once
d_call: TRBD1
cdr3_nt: TGTGCCAGCAGCCAAGACTCACAGGGGGAGGACGAGCAGTACTTC
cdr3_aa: CASSQDSQGEDEQYF

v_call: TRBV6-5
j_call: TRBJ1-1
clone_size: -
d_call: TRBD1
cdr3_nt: TGTGCCAGCAGTTACCGACAGGGGAACACTGAAGCTTTCTTT
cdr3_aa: CASSYRQGNTEAFF

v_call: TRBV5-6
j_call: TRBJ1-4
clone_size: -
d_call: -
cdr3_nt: TGTGCCAGCAGCGTTGGTGGGACACGAACTAATGAAAAACTGTTTTTT
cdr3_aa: CASSVGGTRTNEKLFF

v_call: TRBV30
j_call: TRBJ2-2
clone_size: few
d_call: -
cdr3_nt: TGTGCCTGGAGTGTACGCAGGGGGAACGGGGGTTTAGGGAACACCGGGGAGCTGTTTTTT
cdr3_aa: CAWSVRRGNGGLGNTGELFF

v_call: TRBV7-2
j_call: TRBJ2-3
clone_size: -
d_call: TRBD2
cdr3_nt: TGTGCCAGCAGTCCCCCCCGGAGCGGGGGGGCCGGTACGCAGTATTTT
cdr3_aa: CASSPPRSGGAGTQYF

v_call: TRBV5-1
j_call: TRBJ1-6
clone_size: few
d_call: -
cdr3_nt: TGCGCCAGCAGCTTGGTTGGGGCGGATAATAATTCACCCCTCCACTTT
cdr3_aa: CASSLVGADNNSPLHF

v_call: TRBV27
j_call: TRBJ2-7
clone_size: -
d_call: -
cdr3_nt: TGTGCCAGCAGTTCCAACCTAGGCCGGTCCTACGAGCAGTACTTC
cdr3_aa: CASSSNLGRSYEQYF

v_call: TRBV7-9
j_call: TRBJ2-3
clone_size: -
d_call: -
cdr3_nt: TGTGCCAGCAGCTTAGTTATAGATACGCAGTATTTT
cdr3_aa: CASSLVIDTQYF

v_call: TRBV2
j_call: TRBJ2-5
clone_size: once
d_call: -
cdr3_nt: TGTGCCAGCAGTGCGTTGGGAGAGACCCAGTACTTC
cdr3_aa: CASSALGETQYF

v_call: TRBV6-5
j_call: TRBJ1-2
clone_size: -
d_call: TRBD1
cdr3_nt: TGTGCCAGCAGTTCGGGACAGGGTGGTGGCTACACCTTC
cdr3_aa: CASSSGQGGGYTF

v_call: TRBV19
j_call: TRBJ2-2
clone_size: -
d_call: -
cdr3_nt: TGTGCCAGTAGAAGGTTCGCGAACACCGGGGAGCTGTTTTTT
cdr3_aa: CASRRFANTGELFF

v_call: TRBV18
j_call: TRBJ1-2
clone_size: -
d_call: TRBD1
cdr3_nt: TGTGCCAGCTCACTGGACAGGGGTAGTGGCTACACCTTC
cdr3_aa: CASSLDRGSGYTF

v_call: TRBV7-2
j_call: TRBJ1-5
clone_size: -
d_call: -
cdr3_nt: TGTGCCAGCAGCTTAGACTCCAATCAGCCCCAGCATTTT
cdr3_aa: CASSLDSNQPQHF